A selection of T cell receptor beta chains follows, all from one sample in a study of cytomegalovirus exposure and HLA in healthy donors. Generated by immunoSEQ multiplex PCR, the TCRdb table keeps only in-frame clones and is missing some. The sample comprises 90,000 or so clones, 75% to 80% of which are singletons, and roughly 6% rests with the top ten. Sequenced: PBMCs. These receptors originate from a female donor in good health and CMV-seronegative. Each CDR3 is given with its conserved first and last residue. The order of the fields is J gene, V gene, CDR3 protein.

TRBJ2-7 | TRBV19 | CASSETGDYEQYF
TRBJ2-5 | TRBV7-9 | CASSSIQETQYF
TRBJ1-5 | TRBV19 | CASRTRVPGHPDQPQHF
TRBJ2-7 | TRBV4-3 | CASSRGQGPYEQYF
TRBJ2-6 | TRBV19 | CASSREQGASGANVLTF
TRBJ2-7 | TRBV5-1 | CASSSGQGDEQYF
TRBJ2-7 | TRBV10-1 | CASSVHRESGASLRQYF
TRBJ2-7 | TRBV5-8 | CASSSGTGNTYEQYF
TRBJ2-7 | TRBV5-1 | CASSSTGTGVREQYF
TRBJ2-1 | TRBV28 | CASSLRLNEQFF
TRBJ1-4 | TRBV6-5 | CASRPGHFNEKLFF
TRBJ2-3 | TRBV28 | CASSPGLAVHTDTQYF
TRBJ1-5 | TRBV6-5 | CASSQQGHQPQHF
TRBJ1-1 | TRBV28 | CASSFRGSNTEAFF
TRBJ2-3 | TRBV5-1 | CASRRTSASSDTQYF
TRBJ2-3 | TRBV25-1 | CASSELATTDTQYF
TRBJ1-1 | TRBV7-8 | CASSLLRQGTEAFF
TRBJ1-5 | TRBV30 | CAWSVGGAVQPQHF
TRBJ2-2 | TRBV5-1 | CASSLTTGGTGELFF
TRBJ2-6 | TRBV9 | CASSSHRRGTGASGANVLTF
TRBJ2-3 | TRBV2 | CASTFSGDSTDTQYF
TRBJ1-3 | TRBV6-5 | CASRKQPGNTIYF
TRBJ1-4 | TRBV7-6 | CASSLRDTNEKLFF
TRBJ1-3 | TRBV14 | CASSRSSGNTIYF
TRBJ1-2 | TRBV5-8 | CASSLMTGGSYGYTF
TRBJ1-2 | TRBV29-1 | CSVAGAGPRGYTF
TRBJ2-5 | TRBV18 | CASSPQQETQYF
TRBJ1-2 | TRBV6-1 | CASEQGQGNYGYTF
TRBJ1-2 | TRBV7-2 | CASSLSRTGYGYTF
TRBJ2-1 | TRBV28 | CASSLTSGEKFF
TRBJ2-7 | TRBV4-1 | CASAPILAEPYEQYF
TRBJ1-1 | TRBV5-5 | CASSPVFRDRVRMNTEAFF
TRBJ1-4 | TRBV5-1 | CASSLGAATNEKLFF
TRBJ1-5 | TRBV2 | CASTFDGGGNQPQHF
TRBJ1-1 | TRBV30 | CAWSLVGADTEAFF
TRBJ2-7 | TRBV4-1 | CASSQAPQGYEQYF
TRBJ2-2 | TRBV7-8 | CASSYGTIRSGELFF
TRBJ1-2 | TRBV5-1 | CASSWQGPADGYTF
TRBJ2-7 | TRBV29-1 | CSVVALYEQYF
TRBJ2-4 | TRBV2 | CASSEGRAKNIQYF
TRBJ2-7 | TRBV7-2 | CASSLGGTGWYSYEQYF
TRBJ2-2 | TRBV6-1 | CASTLQAGELFF